Shown below are 25 T cell receptor beta chains from a single sample sequenced in a study of blood T cells in healthy people across ages. A sample-barcoded 5' primer and a J-beta primer mix were used in a second PCR of about 7 to 12 cycles. TCRdb analysed the 5' RACE reads with MiXCR anew, one entry per CDR3 protein. This table has approximately 320,000 distinct CDR3 sequences, roughly 29% appearing once. The sample taken for sequencing was blood. These TCRs come from a woman between 65 and 79 years old in good health.

The V call is TRBV20-1, the J call TRBJ2-2; D is perhaps TRBD2 (6 bases). The CDR3 covers 15 residues. The V gene lost 0 bases and the J gene lost 4 bases, with 12 bases spanning the gap. CDR1 is DFQATT and CDR2 is SNEGSKA in the germline V gene (reference sequence). The CDR3 loop is CSARESGVGTGELFF. CDR3 in DNA: TGCAGTGCTAGAGAGTCGGGGGTGGGCACCGGGGAGCTGTTTTTT.

This clonotype was recorded many times. This chain links TRBV12-3 or TRBV12-4 with TRBJ2-5; D ambiguous. There are 13 residues in the CDR3. Between the trimmed V and J ends, which lost 5 bases and 1 base, there was a span of 8 bases. The CDR3 nucleotides read TGTGCCAGCAGTCGGAGTGCCCAAGAGACCCAGTACTTC. Translated, it gives CASSRSAQETQYF.

This chain links TRBV7-2 with TRBJ2-7; D is uncertain. The length of the CDR3 is 14 residues. V was shortened by 6 bases and J by 3 bases, with 15 bases between the two germline ends. Germline assignment: CDR1 SGHTA and CDR2 FQGNSA. The CDR3 loop is CASRKDVGVYEQYF. The CDR3 DNA follows: TGTGCCAGCAGAAAGGACGTTGGGGTCTACGAGCAGTACTTC.

CDR3 DNA sequence: TGCGCCAGCAGCCTCAAAGGCTCCACCGGGGAGCTGTTTTTT. This codes for CASSLKGSTGELFF. V gene TRBV4-3 combines with J gene TRBJ2-2; D gene unclear. This CDR3 is 14 amino acids long. The V gene's germline CDR1 is LGHNA and CDR2 YSLEER. V was clipped by 4 bases and J by 4 bases, with 10 bases between them.

This clonotype was seen just once. The chain employs TRBV11-2 and TRBJ1-4; D call uncertain. The CDR3 runs to 15 residues. Trimming cost V 1 base and J 0 bases, with 6 bases left between them. Germline V gene sequence: CDR1 SGHAT, CDR2 FQNNGV. The CDR3, as DNA: TGTGCCAGCAGCTTAGGCAGAACAACTAATGAAAAACTGTTTTTT. Encoded protein: CASSLGRTTNEKLFF.

As concerns this clonotype: This CDR3 is missing its conserved last phenylalanine or tryptophan, likely due to a read error. The chain couples TRBV12-3 or TRBV12-4 to TRBJ2-2; 9 bases fit TRBD1. The ends lost 6 bases at V and 7 bases at J; junction bases unmatched: 12. This CDR3 has 16 residues. This chain's CDR3 is CASSYDRGDWSGELFL. CDR3 DNA sequence: TGTGCCAGCAGCTATGACAGGGGGGATTGGAGCGGGGAGCTGTTTCTT.

This clonotype was recorded a few times. The rearrangement links TRBV28 to TRBJ1-6; 8 nucleotides match TRBD1. Germline V gene lookup returns CDR1 MDHEN and CDR2 SYDVKM. The CDR3 sequence is 15 residues long. V trimming: 10 bases; J trimming: 10 bases; junction bases outside the gene matches: 15. Here the CDR3 DNA reads TGTGCCACCGGTCCCTCGACAGGGGAGGGATCACCCCTCCACTTT. It yields the protein CATGPSTGEGSPLHF.

To note about this clonotype: Possible read error: a much larger clone is one base away. V gene TRBV7-9 combines with J gene TRBJ2-2; D possibly corresponds to TRBD2 (6 bases). Germline CDR1 SEHNR, CDR2 FQNEAQ (reference sequence). CDR3 length: 16 residues. Between the trimmed V and J ends, which lost 3 bases and 2 bases, there was a span of 13 bases. CDR3: CASSFRRDVNTGELFF. As DNA, the CDR3 is TGTGCCAGCAGCTTCAGGAGGGACGTAAACACCGGGGAGCTGTTTTTT. Together with reference TRBV7-9 and TRBJ2-2, the CDR3 gives the full variable domain: DTGVSQNPRHKITKRGQNVTFRCDPISEHNRLYWYRQTLGQGPEFLTYFQNEAQLEKSRLLSDRFSAERPKGSFSTLEIQRTEQGDSAMYLCASSFRRDVNTGELFFGEGSRLTVL.

This clonotype was seen a handful of times. The J gene is TRBJ1-2, the V gene TRBV7-9; 9 bases match TRBD1. The CDR3 extends over 13 amino acids. J lost 5 bases, V lost 6 bases, and 4 bases had no gene match. Germline lookup yields CDR1 SEHNR and CDR2 FQNEAQ (reference sequence). CDR3 loop: CASRKTGGYGYTF. DNA of the CDR3: TGTGCCAGCAGGAAGACAGGGGGTTATGGCTACACCTTC.

This clonotype was seen at least ten times. This chain uses TRBV25-1 with TRBJ2-6; TRBD1 matches at 8 bases. The germline CDR1 and CDR2 sequences are MGHDK and SYGVNS. J lost 4 bases, V lost 6 bases, and 11 bases had no gene match. This CDR3 region has 17 residues. The CDR3: CASRDPSGGTGANVLTF. CDR3 sequence (DNA): TGTGCCAGCAGAGATCCATCAGGGGGCACAGGGGCCAACGTCCTGACTTTC.

This chain uses TRBV7-9 with TRBJ2-7; TRBD2 might be the D (5 bases). This CDR3 contains 15 residues. The germline V gene encodes CDR1 SEHNR and CDR2 FQNEAQ (reference sequence). V was pared by 1 base and J by 0 bases, with 10 bases between. The CDR3 sequence: CASSLEALGSYEQYF. In DNA form, the CDR3 reads TGTGCCAGCAGCTTAGAGGCACTAGGCTCCTACGAGCAGTACTTC.

This clonotype came up many times. The chain combines TRBV14 with TRBJ2-7; D may be TRBD2 (6 bases). The germline V and J ends were trimmed by 4 bases and 6 bases, with 13 bases remaining between them. The germline V gene encodes CDR1 SGHDN and CDR2 FVKESK. The CDR3 is made up of 13 amino acids. CDR3 nucleotide sequence: TGTGCCAGCAGCCGTGGGGGGAGGTCCGAGCAGTACTTC. Translating it yields CASSRGGRSEQYF. Complete variable domain (other parts from reference TRBV14 and TRBJ2-7): EAGVTQFPSHSVIEKGQTVTLRCDPISGHDNLYWYRRVMGKEIKFLLHFVKESKQDESGMPNNRFLAERTGGTYSTLKVQPAELEDSGVYFCASSRGGRSEQYFGPGTRLTVT.

Concerning this clonotype: At one end the junction does not follow the germline gene, possibly because of a read error. The chain carries TRBV5-6 and TRBJ2-5; TRBD1 might be the D (5 bases). Germline loops: CDR1 SGHDT, CDR2 YYEEEE. The CDR3 runs 15 residues. Here the CDR3 reads CASSRRDSPQETQHF. The DNA of the CDR3 is TGTGCCAGCAGCCGCAGAGACAGCCCTCAAGAGACCCAGCACTTC.

This clonotype was detected many times. The chain employs TRBV4-1 and TRBJ2-5; D is unclear. The CDR3 runs to 16 residues. Trimming shortened V by 1 base and J by 4 bases, and 16 bases separated the two germline ends. The germline V gene encodes CDR1 MGHRA and CDR2 YSYEKL. The CDR3 protein is CASSQVPDSRSETQYF. In DNA, the CDR3 is TGCGCCAGCAGCCAAGTCCCCGATAGTCGATCAGAGACCCAGTACTTC.

The chain carries TRBV20-1 and TRBJ2-1, with 7 bases identical to TRBD2. Germline assignment: CDR1 DFQATT and CDR2 SNEGSKA (reference sequence). CDR3 size: 14 residues. The V segment lost 1 base and the J segment 6 bases; nucleotides outside the gene matches: 6. In nucleotides, the CDR3 is TGCAGTGCTAGAGGCCTAGCGGCCCTCAATGAGCAGTTCTTC. Its translation: CSARGLAALNEQFF.

This clonotype was recorded a few times. The rearrangement joins TRBV20-1 to TRBJ2-2; D gene uncertain. The CDR3 is 13 amino acids. With 3 bases removed from V and 1 base from J, the gap between germline ends came to 6 bases. From germline, CDR1 is DFQATT and CDR2 SNEGSKA (reference sequence). Here the CDR3 DNA reads TGCAGTGCTAGGACGGGGAACACCGGGGAGCTGTTTTTT. Protein sequence: CSARTGNTGELFF.

This clonotype has just a few counts. The chain carries TRBV6-6 and TRBJ1-2, with TRBD1 as a possible D gene (6 bases). The CDR3 consists of 13 residues. V was shortened by 5 bases and J by 2 bases, with 9 bases between the two germline ends. CDR1 is MNHNY, CDR2 SVGAGI, per germline (reference sequence). DNA for the CDR3: TGTGCCAGCAGTCCCCAGGGGAACTATGGCTACACCTTC. Protein sequence: CASSPQGNYGYTF.

The gene calls are TRBV14 and TRBJ2-1; the D is unclear. V gave up 3 bases and J gave up 5 bases, with 17 bases separating them. Germline CDR1 reads SGHDN; CDR2 reads FVKESK. The CDR3 contains 16 residues. CDR3 amino acids: CASSQPLGNPHNEQFF. CDR3 DNA: TGTGCCAGCAGCCAGCCGCTAGGAAACCCCCACAATGAGCAGTTCTTC.

The V and J genes are TRBV7-6 and TRBJ2-1, with 8 bases fitting TRBD2. After removal of 5 bases from V and 2 bases from J, the junction contained 8 bases not matched to a gene. The CDR3 runs to 16 residues. Germline CDR1 reads SGHVS; CDR2 reads FNYEAQ. The CDR3 nucleotides are TGTGCCAGCAGCAGTAAGCGGGGGTCAACCTACAATGAGCAGTTCTTC. Translating it yields CASSSKRGSTYNEQFF.

The chain couples TRBV9 to TRBJ2-3; D is unresolved. Germline CDR1 reads SGDLS; CDR2 reads YYNGEE. Trimming took off 2 bases at V and 2 bases at J, with 12 bases between the two ends. The CDR3 spans 15 residues. Here the CDR3 reads CASSVGVAPTDTQYF. DNA for the CDR3: TGTGCCAGCAGCGTCGGTGTAGCACCCACAGATACGCAGTATTTT.

The chain links TRBV28 to TRBJ2-4, with a tentative D call TRBD1 (6 bases). V was trimmed by 3 bases and J by 0 bases, leaving 15 bases between them. This CDR3 is built from 17 residues. Germline values: CDR1 MDHEN, CDR2 SYDVKM. CDR3 sequence: CASSLRTEYLAKNIQYF. Here the CDR3 DNA reads TGTGCCAGCAGTTTGCGGACAGAGTATCTAGCCAAAAACATTCAGTACTTC.

The chain carries TRBV5-1 and TRBJ2-3; a weak D match, TRBD1 (7 bases). Deletions cut 3 bases from V and 6 bases from J, with 14 bases between. The CDR3 length is 14 residues. Germline lookup yields CDR1 SGHRS and CDR2 YFSETQ. CDR3 amino acids: CASSSEGAADTQYF. CDR3 bases: TGCGCCAGCAGCTCGGAGGGGGCTGCCGATACGCAGTATTTT.

This clonotype showed up just a few times. The V gene is TRBV5-1, the J gene TRBJ2-7; 11 bases map to TRBD1. The CDR3 has 15 residues. Germline V gives CDR1 SGHRS, CDR2 YFSETQ. Trimming removed 2 bases from V and 6 bases from J; junction bases left unmatched: 7. The CDR3 is CASSFAGTGGVEQYF. The CDR3 coding sequence is TGCGCCAGCAGCTTCGCCGGGACAGGGGGTGTCGAGCAGTACTTC.

This clonotype was counted at least ten times. The chain uses TRBV7-2 and TRBJ2-5; 7 bases fit TRBD1. Germline CDR1 SGHTA, CDR2 FQGNSA. V shed 5 bases, J shed 5 bases, and the junction held 5 bases outside the gene matches. The CDR3 runs 13 residues. The CDR3 loop is CASSTDRAETQYF. CDR3 nucleotide sequence: TGTGCCAGCAGCACCGACAGGGCGGAGACCCAGTACTTC.

This clonotype was observed a few times. The chain couples TRBV7-9 to TRBJ2-7, with TRBD1 as a possible D gene (6 bases). The CDR3 spans 13 residues. Trimming cost V 5 bases and J 5 bases, with 13 bases left between them. In germline, CDR1 is SEHNR, CDR2 FQNEAQ (reference sequence). The CDR3 DNA sequence: TGTGCCAGCAGCATCAACAGGGAAGACGAGCAGTACTTC. Its protein product is CASSINREDEQYF.